These 11 T cell receptor beta chains originate from one sample sequenced in a study of T-cell memory formation after mild COVID-19. TCRdb reprocessed the 5' RACE reads with MiXCR, giving one entry per CDR3 protein. Here the sample spans some 490,000 distinct CDR3 sequences, 15% to 20% being singletons. The sequenced sample consisted of PBMCs or a T cell subset sorted from them (not recorded which). Receptors were obtained from an adult woman who had mild COVID-19 (a few samples of this study predate the infection). Cell type and time point are not known.

The rearrangement links TRBV6-1 to TRBJ1-2; TRBD1 agrees at 9 bases. The germline CDR1 and CDR2 sequences are MNHNS and SASEGT. V lost 7 bases, J lost 7 bases, and 4 bases stayed unmatched. This CDR3 is built from 12 residues. As DNA, the CDR3 is TGTGCCAGCATCACAGGGGGCCTTGGCTACACCTTC. This translates into CASITGGLGYTF.

This clonotype was seen only a few times. The chain joins TRBV9 to TRBJ2-2, with D perhaps matching TRBD1 (6 bases). The CDR3 length is 14 residues. Trimming left V 0 bases short and J 6 bases short, with 9 bases between. Germline V gene lookup returns CDR1 SGDLS and CDR2 YYNGEE. CDR3 sequence (DNA): TGTGCCAGCAGCGTAGAACAGGGCGCCGGGGAGCTGTTTTTT. Encoded protein: CASSVEQGAGELFF.

The chain has TRBV3-1 and TRBJ1-4; a possible D gene is TRBD1 (5 bases). The CDR3 is 15 residues long. CDR1 is LGHDT and CDR2 is YNNKEL in the germline V gene (reference sequence). V lost 0 bases and J lost 4, with 9 bases in between. The CDR3 protein is CASSQELQGNEKLFF. The CDR3, as DNA: TGTGCCAGCAGCCAAGAACTCCAGGGTAATGAAAAACTGTTTTTT.

This clonotype was seen ten or more times. This sequence joins TRBV29-1 and TRBJ2-7; D is possibly TRBD2 (5 bases). With 5 bases removed from V and 6 bases from J, the gap between germline ends came to 14 bases. Germline CDR1 reads SQVTM; CDR2 reads ANQGSEA. This CDR3 comprises 12 residues. CDR3 DNA sequence: TGCAGCGTTCAACCCGCGGCGGGCGAGCAGTACTTC. Protein: CSVQPAAGEQYF.

V and J are TRBV19 and TRBJ2-1; a weak D match, TRBD1 (6 bases). V was shortened by 7 bases and J by 1 base, with 14 bases between the two germline ends. The CDR3 runs 15 residues. CDR1 and CDR2 from the germline V gene are LNHDA and SQIVND (reference sequence). CDR3 sequence: CASTPGDRSYNEQFF. As DNA, the CDR3 is TGTGCCAGTACCCCAGGGGATCGGTCCTACAATGAGCAGTTCTTC.

V is TRBV14 and J is TRBJ2-3; the D gene could be TRBD1 or TRBD2 (5 bases each). Deletions cut 3 bases from V and 1 base from J, with 11 bases between. Germline CDR1 reads SGHDN; CDR2 reads FVKESK. The CDR3 loop spans 15 amino acids. The CDR3 DNA follows: TGTGCCAGCAGCCACTGGGGGATCGGCACAGATACGCAGTATTTT. It is translated as CASSHWGIGTDTQYF.

The gene calls are TRBV9 and TRBJ1-2; 8 nucleotides match TRBD1. V gave up 0 bases and J gave up 4 bases; unmatched junction bases: 8. Germline values: CDR1 SGDLS, CDR2 YYNGEE. The CDR3 consists of 16 residues. The CDR3 loop reads CASSVEAGGGGYGYTF. Here the CDR3 DNA reads TGTGCCAGCAGCGTAGAGGCAGGGGGCGGAGGCTATGGCTACACCTTC.

The J gene is TRBJ2-5, the V gene TRBV5-4; TRBD1 agrees at 8 bases. Per the germline V gene, CDR1 is SGHNT and CDR2 is YYREEE (reference sequence). V gave up 1 base and J gave up 2 bases; unmatched junction bases: 22. CDR3 length: 21 amino acids. In nucleotides, the CDR3 is TGTGCCAGCAGCTTGTTGGGGGCCGGGGCGGGCGACAGGGGAAGACAAGAGACCCAGTACTTC. This encodes CASSLLGAGAGDRGRQETQYF.

This clonotype came up a few times. The rearrangement joins TRBV7-9 to TRBJ2-5, with a possible D match to TRBD1 (6 bases). Germline V CDR1 and CDR2: SEHNR, FQNEAQ (reference sequence). This CDR3 has 17 residues. The germline V and J ends were trimmed by 1 base and 5 bases, with 20 bases remaining between them. This chain's CDR3 is CASSLELLRDTPETQYF. The CDR3 DNA reads TGTGCCAGCAGCTTAGAGCTGTTACGGGACACTCCGGAGACCCAGTACTTC.

This clonotype was counted between two and nine times. The chain combines TRBV7-8 with TRBJ2-1; 11 nucleotides line up with TRBD2. The junction had 8 bases not matched to a gene; V was cut back by 4 bases and J by 6 bases. Germline V CDR1 and CDR2: SGHVS, FQNEAQ. CDR3 length: 16 residues. CDR3 nucleotides: TGTGCCAGCAGCTCTTCCTTAGCGGGGGGGACCAATGAGCAGTTCTTC. Its protein product is CASSSSLAGGTNEQFF.

The V call is TRBV11-3, the J call TRBJ2-7; TRBD2 aligns across 11 bases. Trimming cost V 5 bases and J 2 bases; bases outside gene matches: 5. CDR1 and CDR2 from the germline V gene are SGHNT and YENEEA. The CDR3 length is 15 residues. The CDR3 is CASSKGLAATYEQYF. CDR3 nucleotide sequence: TGTGCCAGCAGCAAGGGACTAGCGGCCACCTACGAGCAGTACTTC.